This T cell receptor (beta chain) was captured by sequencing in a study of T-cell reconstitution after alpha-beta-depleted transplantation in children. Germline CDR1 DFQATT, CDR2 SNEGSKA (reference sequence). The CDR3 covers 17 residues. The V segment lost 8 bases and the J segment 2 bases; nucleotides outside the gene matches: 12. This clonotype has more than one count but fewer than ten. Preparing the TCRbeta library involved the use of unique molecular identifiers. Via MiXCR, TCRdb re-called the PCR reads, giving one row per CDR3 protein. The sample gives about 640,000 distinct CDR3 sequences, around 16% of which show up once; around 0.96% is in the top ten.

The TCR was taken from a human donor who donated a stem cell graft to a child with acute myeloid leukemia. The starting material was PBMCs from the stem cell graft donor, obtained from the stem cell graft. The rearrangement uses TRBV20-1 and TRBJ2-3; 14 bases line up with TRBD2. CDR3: CSLLPGLAGDLTDTQYF. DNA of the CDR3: TGCAGTTTACTGCCGGGACTAGCGGGGGACCTCACAGATACGCAGTATTTT.